The present T cell receptor (beta chain) was sequenced within a study of blood T cell repertoires in COVID-19. Study in general: There were acute and convalescent COVID-19 samples, and they came from the United States, Italy and Spain. T cells, B-cell-depleted T cells, or PBMCs provided the cDNA or gDNA that served as material.

In the source study's methods: Using reference gene primer amplification, nucleated cell counts were estimated. Only in-frame clones appear in the TCRdb table, and some are missing; sequencing was by immunoSEQ multiplex PCR. V and J calls plus clone size are reproduced from that table; the DNA served to infer D and trimming. Here the sample spans about 190,000 clones, about 88% being singletons. The germline V gene encodes CDR1 MNHEY and CDR2 SMNVEV (reference sequence). CDR3 length: 12 amino acids. The V and J ends lost 8 bases and 7 bases respectively, with 15 bases between them. The sequenced sample was peripheral blood. The chain uses TRBV27 and TRBJ2-7; D perhaps matches TRBD2 (5 bases). The receptor comes from a man aged 65-85 years with active or convalescent COVID-19. CDR3 loop: CASATVSGEQYF. The CDR3 coding sequence is TGTGCCAGCGCCACCGTTTCGGGGGAGCAGTACTTC.